The rows below give T cell receptor beta chains drawn from one sample of a study of molecular identifiers for immune sequencing clone quantification. One entry per CDR3 protein, called by TCRdb with MiXCR from the PCR reads. The sample carries roughly 55,000 distinct CDR3 sequences, approximately 34% recorded once. Material: naive CD8+ T cells from blood, with Jurkat cell RNA spiked in. The receptors stem from a human donor in good health. Some libraries in this study had Jurkat cell RNA spiked in. CDR3s include the opening cysteine and the closing phenylalanine or tryptophan. D genes are given only for firm matches. Size tells how often a clone was seen (once, few, many) or the class of an expanded clone, and some rows leave it out.

few,TRBJ2-1,NA,TRBV19,TGTGCCAGTAAGTTCGGCAATGAGCAGTTCTTC,CASKFGNEQFF
many,TRBJ2-7,NA,TRBV28,TGTGCCAGCACATCATTAGAGGGGCAGTACTTC,CASTSLEGQYF
once,TRBJ2-7,NA,TRBV10-3,TGTGCCATCAGTTCCGTCGCATACGAGCAGCACTTC,CAISSVAYEQHF
NA,TRBJ2-2,NA,TRBV29-1,TGCAGCGTTGAAGACAGGGCTTCCGGGGAGCTGATATTT,CSVEDRASGELIF
NA,TRBJ2-5,NA,TRBV7-9,TGTGCCAGCAGCTTAGGACAGAACCACGAGACCCAGTACTTC,CASSLGQNHETQYF
few,TRBJ2-4,NA,TRBV30,TGTGCCTGGAGTGTATGGGGCCTAGCCAAAAACATTCAGTACTTC,CAWSVWGLAKNIQYF
few,TRBJ2-7,TRBD2,TRBV20-1,TGCAGTGCTAGAGTAAGGGCGGGAGGGTACGAGCAGTACTTC,CSARVRAGGYEQYF
many,TRBJ1-1,NA,TRBV28,TGTGCCAGCAGTTCTACGCTTCAAGGGAGGACTGAAGCTTTCTTT,CASSSTLQGRTEAFF
few,TRBJ2-3,NA,TRBV3-1,TGTGCCAGCAGCCAAGGGTCCGGGAGAGGGGCAGATACGCAGTATTTT,CASSQGSGRGADTQYF
once,TRBJ2-3,NA,TRBV4-1,TGCGCCAGCAGCGGGAGCCTGGAAGATACGCAGTATTTT,CASSGSLEDTQYF
NA,TRBJ1-5,NA,TRBV21-1,TGTGCCAGCAGCAAAGGGCGGGACAGCTCCAATCAGCCCCAGCATTTT,CASSKGRDSSNQPQHF
few,TRBJ2-7,NA,TRBV6-6,TGTGCCAGCAGTTACTCACCCTACGAGCAGTACTTC,CASSYSPYEQYF
few,TRBJ2-1,NA,TRBV11-2,TGTGCCAGCAGCTTAGGCCAGGGGATTTACAATGAGCAGTTCTTC,CASSLGQGIYNEQFF
many,TRBJ1-4,NA,TRBV7-2,TGTGCCAGCAGCCTGAGGCCGGGGGATGAAGCTAATGAAAAACTGTTTTTT,CASSLRPGDEANEKLFF
few,TRBJ2-7,TRBD1,TRBV20-1,TGCAGTGCTCAAGACAGGGGATACTACGAGCAGTACTTC,CSAQDRGYYEQYF
NA,TRBJ2-7,TRBD1,TRBV5-6,TGTGCCAGCAGCTTGATCAGGGGGAATTACGAGCAGTACTTC,CASSLIRGNYEQYF
NA,TRBJ2-1,NA,TRBV7-9,TGTGCCAGCGGCTTAGCTAGTTTAACTGAGCAGTTCTTC,CASGLASLTEQFF
NA,TRBJ2-2,TRBD2,TRBV28,TGTGCCAGCAGGGGGACTAGCGGGAGCACCGGGGAGCTGTTTTTT,CASRGTSGSTGELFF
few,TRBJ2-7,NA,TRBV19,TGTGCCAGTCAAGCTTCGGGACCAATAGTCTACGAGCAGTACTTC,CASQASGPIVYEQYF
NA,TRBJ2-3,NA,TRBV10-3,TGTGCCATCAGTGAACCCCCAGGCACAGATACGCAGTATTTT,CAISEPPGTDTQYF
NA,TRBJ2-1,NA,TRBV12-3/TRBV12-4,TGTGCCAGCAGTTTAGATGTCAATGAGCAGTTCTTC,CASSLDVNEQFF
NA,TRBJ2-7,NA,TRBV4-1,TGCGCCAGCAGCCAAGTGACGACGCCGACCGAGCAGTACTTC,CASSQVTTPTEQYF
many,TRBJ2-7,NA,TRBV29-1,TGCAGCGGCAACCAGGGCCCCGAGCAGTACTTC,CSGNQGPEQYF